Shown below are 26 T cell receptor beta chains from a single sample sequenced in a study of T-cell memory formation after mild COVID-19. Using its own MiXCR run on the 5' RACE reads, TCRdb lists one record per CDR3 protein. The sample records roughly 260,000 distinct CDR3 sequences, about a sixth being singletons. The sequenced sample was PBMCs or a T cell subset sorted from them (not recorded which). These receptor sequences come from a man younger than 35 who had mild COVID-19 (a few samples of this study predate the infection). Cell type and time point are not known.

This rearrangement joins TRBV5-1 to TRBJ2-3, with a weak D call TRBD2 (5 bases). In germline, CDR1 is SGHRS, CDR2 YFSETQ. V lost 2 bases and J 5 bases, leaving 9 bases between the germline ends. There are 13 residues in the CDR3. The DNA of the CDR3 is TGCGCCAGCAGCTTCGGGGATCAAGATACGCAGTATTTT. It translates to CASSFGDQDTQYF.

The chain carries TRBV5-1 and TRBJ2-3; 13 nucleotides align to TRBD2. CDR3 length: 16 amino acids. CDR1 SGHRS and CDR2 YFSETQ come from the germline V gene. The V and J ends lost 3 bases and 5 bases, in that order; junction bases with no gene match: 6. CDR3 nucleotides: TGCGCCAGCAGCTCCACTAGCGGGGGGGTTGGAGATACGCAGTATTTT. Residues: CASSSTSGGVGDTQYF.

This rearrangement joins TRBV29-1 to TRBJ1-2; weak D call: TRBD1 (5 bases). Trimming stripped 4 bases from V and 8 bases from J, with 11 bases between. CDR3 length equals 11 residues. Per germline, CDR1 SQVTM and CDR2 ANQGSEA. The CDR3 bases are TGCAGCGTTGGCTCTCGGGGGGGCTACACCTTC. Amino acid sequence: CSVGSRGGYTF.

This clonotype has a handful of counts. The chain uses TRBV28 and TRBJ1-5, with D maybe TRBD1 (6 bases). This CDR3 comprises 13 residues. V was shortened by 6 bases and J by 11 bases, with 17 bases between the two germline ends. Germline lookup yields CDR1 MDHEN and CDR2 SYDVKM. The CDR3 DNA follows: TGTGCCAGCAGGACGACAGGTTCTAAGGCCCAGCATTTT. Its protein product is CASRTTGSKAQHF.

Here the CDR3 reads CSARDTSTDTQYF. In nucleotides, the CDR3 is TGCAGTGCTAGGGACACTAGCACAGATACGCAGTATTTT. This rearrangement joins TRBV20-1 to TRBJ2-3, with a weak D call TRBD1 (5 bases). Trimming removed 3 bases from V and 0 bases from J, with 7 bases in between. From germline, CDR1 is DFQATT and CDR2 SNEGSKA (reference sequence). The CDR3 consists of 13 residues.

This clonotype was seen more than once but under ten times. This rearrangement joins TRBV7-2 to TRBJ2-5; D is ambiguous. The germline gives CDR1 SGHTA, CDR2 FQGNSA. With 5 bases removed from V and 2 bases from J, the gap between germline ends came to 15 bases. The CDR3 contains 15 residues. The CDR3 reads CASSPSFGRQETQYF. The CDR3 DNA follows: TGTGCCAGCAGCCCCAGCTTTGGAAGACAAGAGACCCAGTACTTC.

The genes are TRBV2 and TRBJ2-2; 10 positions agree with TRBD2. J lost 6 bases, V lost 7 bases, and 5 bases had no gene match. The CDR3 contains 14 residues. Germline V gives CDR1 SNHLY, CDR2 FYNNEI. The CDR3 region is CASKGTSVPGELFF. The CDR3 region has the DNA TGTGCCAGCAAGGGGACTAGCGTCCCCGGGGAGCTGTTTTTT.

V usage is TRBV11-2 and J usage is TRBJ1-1, with D uncertain. V dropped 0 bases and J dropped 11 bases, with 13 bases sitting between them. Germline loops: CDR1 SGHAT, CDR2 FQNNGV. CDR3 length equals 13 residues. DNA for the CDR3: TGTGCCAGCAGCTTAGATCTAAACCAACGGGCTTTCTTT. Translated, it gives CASSLDLNQRAFF.

This clonotype was observed a few times. The V call is TRBV14, the J call TRBJ2-2, with D uncertain. The V gene lost 4 bases and the J gene lost 1 base, with 10 bases spanning the gap. Germline V gene data show CDR1 as SGHDN and CDR2 as FVKESK. The CDR3 extends over 15 amino acids. The CDR3 DNA is TGTGCCAGCAGCCCTAATTCGCGGAACACCGGGGAGCTGTTTTTT. It encodes CASSPNSRNTGELFF. The complete variable domain, with remaining parts taken from reference TRBV14 and TRBJ2-2, reads EAGVTQFPSHSVIEKGQTVTLRCDPISGHDNLYWYRRVMGKEIKFLLHFVKESKQDESGMPNNRFLAERTGGTYSTLKVQPAELEDSGVYFCASSPNSRNTGELFFGEGSRLTVL.

V gene TRBV20-1 combines with J gene TRBJ2-3, with D hard to call. V was shortened by 1 base and J by 2 bases, with 4 bases between the two germline ends. Looked up from germline, CDR1 is DFQATT and CDR2 is SNEGSKA (reference sequence). This CDR3 is 12 amino acids long. The CDR3 nucleotides are TGCAGTGCTAGAGCGGACACAGATACGCAGTATTTT. Amino acids: CSARADTDTQYF.

The J gene is TRBJ2-2, the V gene TRBV12-3 or TRBV12-4; possibly TRBD1 for D (5 bases). V lost 3 bases and J lost 3, with 17 bases in between. CDR3 size: 17 residues. In DNA form, the CDR3 reads TGTGCCAGCAGTTTTTTTGGCAGGGCTGGCGACACCGGGGAGCTGTTTTTT. The encoded protein is CASSFFGRAGDTGELFF.

The chain carries TRBV6-1 and TRBJ2-7; D not resolved. Germline V gene lookup returns CDR1 MNHNS and CDR2 SASEGT. V was clipped by 6 bases and J by 6 bases, with 9 bases between them. The CDR3 has 11 residues. The CDR3 loop reads CASSPRTEQYV. CDR3 DNA: TGTGCCAGCAGCCCTCGGACCGAGCAGTACGTC.

This clonotype was detected a few times. This chain joins TRBV7-3 and TRBJ2-2, with TRBD2 matching over 8 bases. From germline, CDR1 is SGHTA and CDR2 FQGTGA. The trim removed 5 bases at V and 5 bases at J, leaving 13 bases unmatched. The CDR3 length is 17 residues. The DNA of the CDR3 is TGTGCCAGCAGCCCCTCCGGACTAGCCGCCGTAACCGGGGAGCTGTTTTTT. It yields the protein CASSPSGLAAVTGELFF.

This clonotype occurred a few times. The chain couples TRBV7-9 to TRBJ1-1; TRBD1 agrees at 9 bases. The CDR3 consists of 13 residues. V shed 6 bases and J 4 bases; nucleotides not matched to a gene: 3. Per the germline V gene, CDR1 is SEHNR and CDR2 is FQNEAQ (reference sequence). CDR3 region: CASRTGGATEAFF. The DNA of the CDR3 is TGTGCCAGCAGGACAGGGGGGGCCACTGAAGCTTTCTTT.

CDR3 region: CASSRGTSGAGETQYF. CDR3 bases: TGTGCCAGCAGCCGCGGGACTAGCGGGGCTGGGGAGACCCAGTACTTC. The chain couples TRBV5-4 to TRBJ2-5, with 13 positions matching TRBD2. In germline, CDR1 is SGHNT, CDR2 YYREEE (reference sequence). The CDR3 consists of 16 residues. V lost 4 bases to trimming and J lost 5 bases; unmatched junction nucleotides: 8.

This chain uses TRBV18 with TRBJ1-6, with D hard to call. The V end was cut by 2 bases, the J end by 4 bases, with 3 bases between. The V gene's germline CDR1 is KGHSH and CDR2 LQKENI. The CDR3 is 13 amino acids. The CDR3 loop is CASSPGYNSPLHF. Here the CDR3 DNA reads TGTGCCAGCTCACCAGGGTATAATTCACCCCTCCACTTT.

The CDR3: CSAVDMGREKLFF. The CDR3 DNA is TGCAGTGCCGTAGACATGGGAAGGGAAAAACTGTTTTTT. The chain links TRBV20-1 to TRBJ1-4; no clear D. The CDR3 totals 13 residues. Germline V gives CDR1 DFQATT, CDR2 SNEGSKA (reference sequence). The ends were cut back, 6 bases at V and 8 bases at J, with 16 bases in the middle.

V and J are TRBV7-6 and TRBJ2-5; 11 bases agree with TRBD2. Trimming cost V 7 bases and J 3 bases; bases outside gene matches: 10. The CDR3 is 16 residues long. The germline gives CDR1 SGHVS, CDR2 FNYEAQ. For the CDR3, the DNA is TGTGCCAGCACCGTCGGGACTAGCGGAGGAGAAGAGACCCAGTACTTC. Translation gives CASTVGTSGGEETQYF.

V and J are TRBV18 and TRBJ2-2, with D hard to call. V lost 4 bases and J 6 bases, leaving 9 bases between the germline ends. CDR1 is KGHSH, CDR2 LQKENI, per germline. The CDR3 has 13 amino acids. CDR3: CASSQRPAGELFF. The DNA for the CDR3 is TGTGCCAGCTCACAACGGCCAGCCGGGGAGCTGTTTTTT. Together with reference TRBV18 and TRBJ2-2, the CDR3 gives the full variable domain: NAGVMQNPRHLVRRRGQEARLRCSPMKGHSHVYWYRQLPEEGLKFMVYLQKENIIDESGMPKERFSAEFPKEGPSILRIQQVVRGDSAAYFCASSQRPAGELFFGEGSRLTVL.

The chain employs TRBV12-3 or TRBV12-4 and TRBJ2-5; D is undetermined. V lost 5 bases, J lost 7 bases, and 8 bases lay in between. The length of the CDR3 is 11 residues. The CDR3, as DNA: TGTGCCAGCAGTGAGGCCGGGACCCAGTACTTC. Its protein product is CASSEAGTQYF.

This clonotype was recorded many times. V usage is TRBV4-3 and J usage is TRBJ1-6, with D hard to call. This CDR3 region has 13 residues. Germline assignment: CDR1 LGHNA and CDR2 YSLEER. With 0 bases removed from V and 7 bases from J, the gap between germline ends came to 4 bases. The DNA of the CDR3 is TGCGCCAGCAGCCAAGAGCGGAATTCACCCCTCCACTTT. It encodes CASSQERNSPLHF.

V gene TRBV2 combines with J gene TRBJ2-5; D might be TRBD1 (7 bases). CDR3 length: 13 residues. Trimming pared 8 bases from V and 1 base from J, leaving 11 bases between. Per the germline V gene, CDR1 is SNHLY and CDR2 is FYNNEI. CDR3 loop: CASARGVQETQYF. The CDR3 nucleotides are TGTGCCAGCGCCAGGGGGGTCCAAGAGACCCAGTACTTC.

In this sample, this clonotype turned up a few times. V and J are TRBV2 and TRBJ1-6; TRBD1 aligns across 10 bases. The CDR3 runs to 15 residues. CDR1 is SNHLY, CDR2 FYNNEI, per germline. V lost 4 bases and J lost 10; bases outside the gene matches: 7. CDR3 region: CASSAVTGGWSPLHF. CDR3 sequence (DNA): TGTGCCAGCAGTGCGGTGACAGGGGGCTGGTCACCCCTCCACTTT.

This clonotype was counted at least ten times. The V call is TRBV7-3, the J call TRBJ1-1; 8 bases are a match to TRBD1. The CDR3 loop spans 14 amino acids. The junction had 2 bases not matched to a gene; V was cut back by 5 bases and J by 0 bases. The germline V gene has CDR1 SGHTA and CDR2 FQGTGA. The CDR3 bases are TGTGCCAGCAGCCGACAGGGGATGAACACTGAAGCTTTCTTT. Amino acid sequence: CASSRQGMNTEAFF.

The rearrangement joins TRBV7-2 to TRBJ2-3, with D possibly being TRBD2 (7 bases). This CDR3 is built from 16 residues. Germline lookup yields CDR1 SGHTA and CDR2 FQGNSA. The V gene lost 2 bases and the J gene lost 2 bases, with 14 bases spanning the gap. This CDR3 reads CASSLRRGALTDTQYF. The CDR3 region has the DNA TGTGCCAGCAGCTTACGACGGGGGGCCCTCACAGATACGCAGTATTTT.

The sample holds a few counts of this clonotype. The rearrangement uses TRBV20-1 and TRBJ1-1; 7 bases are shared with TRBD1. In germline, CDR1 is DFQATT, CDR2 SNEGSKA (reference sequence). The CDR3 extends over 15 amino acids. V lost 4 bases to trimming and J lost 5 bases; unmatched junction nucleotides: 13. CDR3 protein: CSATTIQGWRTEAFF. Written as DNA, the CDR3 is TGCAGTGCTACCACCATACAGGGGTGGAGGACTGAAGCTTTCTTT.